Below, 27 T cell receptor beta chains from the same sample are listed, as sequenced in a study of blood T cell repertoires in COVID-19. Data came from immunoSEQ multiplex PCR; TCRdb stores just in-frame clones and leaves some out. The repertoire consists of approximately 330,000 clones, with around 90% occurring once and the leading ten covering around 9.9%. Sequencing input: peripheral blood. These receptors all come from a man younger than 45 with COVID-19, enrolled during active disease.

This sequence joins TRBV7-3 and TRBJ2-5, with 14 bases that match TRBD2. The CDR3 loop spans 16 amino acids. Trimming cost V 5 bases and J 4 bases; bases outside gene matches: 6. Germline V gene data show CDR1 as SGHTA and CDR2 as FQGTGA. The CDR3 reads CASSQGLAGGSETQYF. The CDR3, as DNA: TGTGCCAGCAGCCAAGGACTAGCGGGAGGTTCAGAGACCCAGTACTTC. Based on the CDR3 plus reference TRBV7-3 and TRBJ2-5, the full variable domain is GAGVSQTPSNKVTEKGKYVELRCDPISGHTALYWYRQSLGQGPEFLIYFQGTGAADDSGLPNDRFFAVRPEGSVSTLKIQRTERGDSAVYLCASSQGLAGGSETQYFGPGTRLLVL.

The genes are TRBV6-5 and TRBJ1-1; no clear D. The germline V gene encodes CDR1 MNHEY and CDR2 SVGAGI. CDR3 size: 15 residues. V was clipped by 3 bases and J by 5 bases, with 16 bases between them. The CDR3 region has the DNA TGTGCCAGCAGTTATTCGGGTTATGGCTTGACTGAAGCTTTCTTT. Amino acid sequence: CASSYSGYGLTEAFF.

The chain is built from TRBV12-5 and TRBJ2-3; no firm D call. This CDR3 is built from 12 residues. V was trimmed by 7 bases and J by 3 bases, leaving 8 bases between them. The germline gives CDR1 LGHNT, CDR2 FRNRAP. Here the CDR3 DNA reads TGTGCTAGTGCCTTGAGTACAGATACGCAGTATTTT. Protein: CASALSTDTQYF.

The chain employs TRBV10-1 and TRBJ1-2; tentative D call: TRBD1 (5 bases). Trimming removed 6 bases at V and 4 bases at J, with 12 bases between. CDR1 WNHNN and CDR2 SYGVQD come from the germline V gene (reference sequence). The CDR3 has 13 amino acids. The CDR3 is CASRSGKGYGYTF. The DNA of the CDR3 is TGCGCCAGCAGATCAGGGAAAGGCTATGGCTACACCTTC.

The chain joins TRBV6-5 to TRBJ1-1; D unclear. The CDR3 has 13 amino acids. V lost 7 bases, J lost 1 base, and 10 bases lay in between. CDR1 is MNHEY, CDR2 SVGAGI, per germline. CDR3 bases: TGTGCCAGCACGCGGATTAGGAACACTGAAGCTTTCTTT. Protein sequence: CASTRIRNTEAFF.

The rearrangement links TRBV18 to TRBJ2-5, with D maybe TRBD2 (5 bases). Germline V gene lookup returns CDR1 KGHSH and CDR2 LQKENI. The CDR3 is made up of 13 amino acids. With 7 bases removed from V and 5 bases from J, the gap between germline ends came to 14 bases. CDR3 loop: CASYGNRGETQYF. CDR3 sequence (DNA): TGTGCCAGCTACGGAAATAGAGGGGAGACCCAGTACTTC. Full variable domain (outside the CDR3, taken from reference TRBV18 and TRBJ2-5): NAGVMQNPRHLVRRRGQEARLRCSPMKGHSHVYWYRQLPEEGLKFMVYLQKENIIDESGMPKERFSAEFPKEGPSILRIQQVVRGDSAAYFCASYGNRGETQYFGPGTRLLVL.

This clone was picked up one time. The chain carries TRBV24-1 and TRBJ2-5; possible D gene TRBD2, 6 bases. The length of the CDR3 is 15 residues. Trimming cost V 5 bases and J 5 bases, with 17 bases left between them. Germline CDR1 and CDR2: KGHDR and SFDVKD. The CDR3 nucleotides read TGTGCCACCAGTGGCCCGCCCGGGGGTCGGGAGACCCAGTACTTC. The encoded protein is CATSGPPGGRETQYF.

This rearrangement joins TRBV27 to TRBJ1-1; no clear D gene. The CDR3 runs to 11 residues. V lost 8 bases, J lost 9 bases, and 13 bases lay in between. CDR1 and CDR2 from the germline V gene are MNHEY and SMNVEV (reference sequence). This chain's CDR3 is CASRGVTKAFF. The CDR3 coding sequence is TGTGCCAGCCGAGGAGTCACGAAAGCTTTCTTT.

V usage is TRBV5-6 and J usage is TRBJ1-2; possible D gene TRBD1, 6 bases. CDR3 length: 15 residues. Germline lookup yields CDR1 SGHDT and CDR2 YYEEEE. Trimming shortened V by 0 bases and J by 5 bases, and 14 bases separated the two germline ends. This chain's CDR3 is CASSLEYGTRYGYTF. As DNA, the CDR3 is TGTGCCAGCAGCTTGGAGTATGGGACAAGATATGGCTACACCTTC.

The rearrangement uses TRBV28 and TRBJ1-6; D not certain. CDR1 is MDHEN and CDR2 is SYDVKM in the germline V gene. The CDR3 spans 14 residues. V lost 3 bases to trimming and J lost 7 bases, with 10 bases between them. CDR3 residues: CASSLVGLNSPLHF. The DNA for the CDR3 is TGTGCCAGCAGTTTGGTCGGTTTAAATTCACCCCTCCACTTT.

V and J are TRBV2 and TRBJ2-3; D unresolved. Germline V gene sequence: CDR1 SNHLY, CDR2 FYNNEI. V was clipped by 7 bases and J by 4 bases, with 12 bases between them. This CDR3 contains 13 residues. CDR3 loop: CASKLSSSDTQYF. The CDR3 bases are TGTGCCAGCAAGTTGTCGAGCTCAGATACGCAGTATTTT.

This sequence joins TRBV7-3 and TRBJ1-1; D unresolved. Trimming took off 1 base at V and 5 bases at J, with 11 bases between the two ends. This CDR3 has 14 residues. Per germline, CDR1 SGHTA and CDR2 FQGTGA. The CDR3 here is CASSLMGSGTEAFF. DNA of the CDR3: TGTGCCAGCAGCTTAATGGGAAGCGGGACTGAAGCTTTCTTT.

This chain links TRBV6-5 with TRBJ1-3; the D is unclear. Trimming took off 2 bases at V and 4 bases at J, with 12 bases between the two ends. The CDR3 has 15 residues. Germline V gene data show CDR1 as MNHEY and CDR2 as SVGAGI. The CDR3 DNA sequence: TGTGCCAGCAGTTACGGTCGGGGTGCCGGAAACACCATATATTTT. It encodes CASSYGRGAGNTIYF.

The chain employs TRBV5-5 and TRBJ1-6; the D is unclear. Germline V CDR1 and CDR2: SGHKS, YYEKEE (reference sequence). V lost 0 bases, J lost 0 bases, and 7 bases lay in between. This CDR3 has 16 amino acids. The CDR3 sequence is CASSLGYNSYNSPLHF. The CDR3 DNA reads as TGTGCCAGCAGCTTGGGGTACAACTCCTATAATTCACCCCTCCACTTT.

The chain uses TRBV27 and TRBJ1-1; tentatively, D is TRBD1 (6 bases). The CDR3 is 14 amino acids. The V end lost 3 bases, the J end lost 4 bases, and 12 bases lay between the germline ends. The V gene's germline CDR1 is MNHEY and CDR2 SMNVEV (reference sequence). The CDR3 reads CASSFLTGSTEAFF. In DNA form, the CDR3 reads TGTGCCAGCAGTTTTCTTACAGGGAGCACTGAAGCTTTCTTT.

Worth noting for this clone: This same CDR3 is encoded by further DNA sequences in the sample. V gene TRBV6-5 combines with J gene TRBJ2-7; D possibly corresponds to TRBD1 (5 bases). CDR1 is MNHEY and CDR2 is SVGAGI in the germline V gene. The germline V and J ends were trimmed by 0 bases and 2 bases, with 11 bases remaining between them. CDR3 size: 15 residues. The CDR3 region has the DNA TGTGCCAGCAGTTACTCGAGCACAGGCGCCTACGAGCAGTACTTC. Translated, it gives CASSYSSTGAYEQYF.

V usage is TRBV5-1 and J usage is TRBJ2-1, with TRBD2 matching 8 bases. The CDR3 has 14 residues. Germline V gene lookup returns CDR1 SGHRS and CDR2 YFSETQ. Unmatched junction bases numbered 8, after V lost 0 bases and J lost 12 bases. The CDR3 loop is CASSLEVAGRVQFF. In DNA, the CDR3 is TGCGCCAGCAGCTTGGAAGTAGCGGGAAGGGTGCAGTTCTTC.

In DNA, the CDR3 is TGTGCCAGCAGCGGCGTCTCAGGGGGCGGTGGCAATGAGCAGTTCTTC. Its translation is CASSGVSGGGGNEQFF. This chain uses TRBV7-8 with TRBJ2-1; 8 nucleotides agree with TRBD1. From germline, CDR1 is SGHVS and CDR2 FQNEAQ. Trimming took 5 bases from V and 6 from J; bases not matched to a gene: 12. This CDR3 has 16 residues. Based on the CDR3 plus reference TRBV7-8 and TRBJ2-1, the full variable domain is GAGVSQSPRYKVAKRGQDVALRCDPISGHVSLFWYQQALGQGPEFLTYFQNEAQLDKSGLPSDRFFAERPEGSVSTLKIQRTQQEDSAVYLCASSGVSGGGGNEQFFGPGTRLTVL.

This clone was detected once. The chain combines TRBV2 with TRBJ2-3, with 12 bases aligning to TRBD2. The CDR3 has 17 amino acids. Per germline, CDR1 SNHLY and CDR2 FYNNEI. V shed 5 bases, J shed 2 bases, and the junction held 8 bases outside the gene matches. CDR3: CASSFRTSGIDTDTQYF. CDR3 DNA: TGTGCCAGCAGTTTCCGGACTAGCGGGATTGACACAGATACGCAGTATTTT. The full variable domain, with the rest looked up from reference TRBV2 and TRBJ2-3, is EPEVTQTPSHQVTQMGQEVILRCVPISNHLYFYWYRQILGQKVEFLVSFYNNEISEKSEIFDDQFSVERPDGSNFTLKIRSTKLEDSAMYFCASSFRTSGIDTDTQYFGPGTRLTVL.

The chain employs TRBV13 and TRBJ1-2; 7 bases match TRBD1. CDR1 and CDR2 (germline): PRHDT, FYEKMQ (reference sequence). CDR3 length: 14 residues. V dropped 5 bases and J dropped 3; count of bases not matched to a gene: 6. CDR3 sequence reads: CASSIDRVDYGYTF. In DNA form, the CDR3 reads TGTGCCAGCAGCATCGACAGGGTCGACTATGGCTACACCTTC.

The rearrangement links TRBV2 to TRBJ1-5, with D unclear. Germline values: CDR1 SNHLY, CDR2 FYNNEI. Trimming took off 0 bases at V and 2 bases at J, with 8 bases between the two ends. The CDR3 has 15 amino acids. CDR3 coding DNA: TGTGCCAGCAGTGAAGCGGGCAGAGGCAATCAGCCCCAGCATTTT. Translation: CASSEAGRGNQPQHF.

This clone was observed a handful of times. Within the sample, other DNA sequences also encode this same CDR3. This chain uses TRBV7-9 with TRBJ1-2, with TRBD1 identical over 7 bases. V was pared by 5 bases and J by 5 bases, with 5 bases of the junction left unmatched. Germline lookup yields CDR1 SEHNR and CDR2 FQNEAQ (reference sequence). This CDR3 has 13 amino acids. CDR3 sequence reads: CASSLQGPYGYTF. CDR3 DNA: TGTGCCAGCAGCCTACAGGGGCCTTATGGCTACACCTTC.

This sequence joins TRBV19 and TRBJ1-4, with 12 nucleotides matching TRBD1. The trim removed 5 bases at V and 6 bases at J, leaving 10 bases unmatched. This CDR3 is built from 17 residues. Germline CDR1 LNHDA, CDR2 SQIVND (reference sequence). CDR3 DNA: TGTGCCAGTAGTGACACCGGGACAGGGGGCATATATGAAAAACTGTTTTTT. This translates into CASSDTGTGGIYEKLFF.

The gene calls are TRBV19 and TRBJ1-1; TRBD1 is a possible D gene (6 bases). CDR3 length equals 16 residues. Germline V gene sequence: CDR1 LNHDA, CDR2 SQIVND (reference sequence). Trimming took 3 bases from V and 0 from J, leaving 14 bases between them. In DNA form, the CDR3 reads TGTGCCAGTAGTATGAAACAGGGAACTATGAACACTGAAGCTTTCTTT. This codes for CASSMKQGTMNTEAFF.

The chain uses TRBV30 and TRBJ1-2; TRBD1 is a possible D gene (5 bases). Trimming removed 5 bases from V and 4 bases from J, with 20 bases in between. The length of the CDR3 is 15 residues. In germline, CDR1 is GTSNPN, CDR2 SVGIG (reference sequence). CDR3 in amino acids: CAWERPVGQGYGYTF. The CDR3, as DNA: TGTGCCTGGGAAAGGCCCGTCGGACAAGGCTATGGCTACACCTTC.

This chain links TRBV11-1 with TRBJ2-7, with D perhaps TRBD1 (5 bases). Deletions cut 0 bases from V and 3 bases from J, with 12 bases between. CDR3 length: 15 amino acids. Germline V gives CDR1 SGHAT, CDR2 FQDESV (reference sequence). The CDR3 coding sequence is TGTGCCAGCAGCTTAGCCAGGGAAATAGGCTACGAGCAGTACTTC. It is translated as CASSLAREIGYEQYF.

The chain combines TRBV7-8 with TRBJ2-3; possible D gene TRBD1, 6 bases. The germline V and J ends were trimmed by 6 bases and 3 bases, with 19 bases remaining between them. This CDR3 is 16 amino acids long. Germline V gene data show CDR1 as SGHVS and CDR2 as FQNEAQ. CDR3 bases: TGTGCCAGCAGGCGAGTACAGGGTGGTGGAACAGATACGCAGTATTTT. It codes for CASRRVQGGGTDTQYF.